This T cell receptor (beta chain) is from a study of blood T cell repertoires in COVID-19. Germline-derived CDR1 and CDR2 are MDHEN and SYDVKM. The CDR3 spans 14 residues. V was pared by 3 bases and J by 1 base, with 8 bases between. Per the original methods: Quantification of nucleated cells was approximated via reference gene primer amplification. Repertoires were generated with immunoSEQ multiplex PCR, while TCRdb's copy carries only in-frame clones and drops some. The DNA was the basis for D and trimming; V, J and clone size are from that table. The data show about 61,000 clones, approximately 80% seen once.

Sequenced: peripheral blood. The TCR comes from a man aged 65 to 79 with acute or convalescent COVID-19. This chain connects TRBV28 to TRBJ2-3; D may be TRBD2 (6 bases). Here the CDR3 reads CASSLGLGTDTQYF. CDR3 coding DNA: TGTGCCAGCAGTTTGGGACTTGGCACAGATACGCAGTATTTT.